The sequence of this TCR beta chain was determined in a study of somatic mutations in cytotoxic T cells in rheumatoid arthritis. General observations from the study: It was in rheumatoid arthritis patients, but not in healthy controls, that CD8+ clonality increased with age. The authors did not know the antigen targets of the expanded CD8+ clones.

TCRdb's copy holds only in-frame clones and misses some; the assay was immunoSEQ multiplex PCR. Here the sample spans 4,500 to 5,000 clones, 65% to 85% being singletons. Germline CDR1 is SNHLY and CDR2 is FYNNEI. The CDR3 extends over 13 amino acids. The germline V and J ends were trimmed by 8 bases and 0 bases, with 11 bases remaining between them. The study pulled out CD4+ and CD8+ cells with positive magnetic bead selection and then checked their purity by flow cytometry. Details on this clone: Its matching antigen is unknown.

The sequence was obtained from a man in his 70s with rheumatoid arthritis. This chain links TRBV2 with TRBJ2-7, with TRBD1 as a possible D gene (6 bases). Material for sequencing was CD8+ T cells sorted from blood. CDR3 DNA: TGTGCCAGCGCAGACAGGAGCTCCTACGAGCAGTACTTC. This codes for CASADRSSYEQYF.